These T cell receptor beta chains were read from a single sample in a study of cytotoxic CD8 clonotypes in ibrutinib-treated CLL. Sequenced by immunoSEQ multiplex PCR; TCRdb stores in-frame clones only, minus some. The data show hundreds of thousands of clones, roughly 67% seen once. Sequenced material: PBMCs, taken after 36 months of ibrutinib treatment. These receptors were collected from a human donor with chronic lymphocytic leukemia. Both conserved end residues are part of each CDR3. Each record gives: V gene, clone size, J gene, D gene, CDR3 protein, CDR3 DNA. A D gene is named only where the DNA matches it firmly. Expanded clones are given a class, and other clones once, few, many or no size at all.

v_call: TRBV7-2; clone_size: -; j_call: TRBJ2-1; d_call: -; cdr3_aa: CASSRDPFYNEQFF; cdr3_nt: TGTGCCAGCAGCCGGGACCCTTTCTACAATGAGCAGTTCTTC
v_call: TRBV19; clone_size: few; j_call: TRBJ2-2; d_call: -; cdr3_aa: CASIGELGGELFF; cdr3_nt: TGTGCCAGTATTGGGGAGCTTGGCGGGGAGCTGTTTTTT
v_call: TRBV6-5; clone_size: -; j_call: TRBJ1-5; d_call: -; cdr3_aa: CASSHTGPSNQPQHF; cdr3_nt: TGTGCCAGCAGTCATACAGGCCCCAGCAATCAGCCCCAGCATTTT
v_call: TRBV9; clone_size: -; j_call: TRBJ2-3; d_call: TRBD2; cdr3_aa: CASSVGIGWRGGTDTQYF; cdr3_nt: TGTGCCAGCAGCGTAGGTATCGGTTGGCGGGGGGGCACAGATACGCAGTATTTT
v_call: TRBV19; clone_size: -; j_call: TRBJ1-5; d_call: -; cdr3_aa: CASSMGSQPQHF; cdr3_nt: TGTGCCAGTAGTATGGGGAGTCAGCCCCAGCATTTT
v_call: TRBV7-9; clone_size: -; j_call: TRBJ1-3; d_call: -; cdr3_aa: CASSRGRLNTIYF; cdr3_nt: TGTGCCAGCAGCCGAGGGCGTCTAAACACCATATATTTT
v_call: TRBV15; clone_size: -; j_call: TRBJ2-1; d_call: TRBD2; cdr3_aa: CATSRTSGIGNEQFF; cdr3_nt: TGTGCCACCAGCAGAACTAGCGGGATCGGCAATGAGCAGTTCTTC
v_call: TRBV5-1; clone_size: -; j_call: TRBJ2-7; d_call: -; cdr3_aa: CASSSSSYEQYF; cdr3_nt: TGCGCCAGCAGCTCGAGCTCCTACGAGCAGTACTTC
v_call: TRBV14; clone_size: -; j_call: TRBJ2-7; d_call: -; cdr3_aa: CASSPPGARLSSYEQYF; cdr3_nt: TGTGCCAGCAGCCCCCCTGGGGCCAGGCTTAGCTCCTACGAGCAGTACTTC
v_call: TRBV7-2; clone_size: -; j_call: TRBJ2-1; d_call: TRBD1; cdr3_aa: CASSLTGQGVDEQFF; cdr3_nt: TGTGCCAGCAGCTTAACGGGACAGGGGGTAGATGAGCAGTTCTTC
v_call: TRBV18; clone_size: -; j_call: TRBJ1-2; d_call: -; cdr3_aa: CASSRPETSGYTF; cdr3_nt: TGTGCCAGCTCACGGCCCGAAACCTCTGGCTACACCTTC
v_call: TRBV6-6; clone_size: -; j_call: TRBJ1-3; d_call: -; cdr3_aa: CASTLDGNTIYF; cdr3_nt: TGTGCCAGCACCCTGGATGGAAACACCATATATTTT
v_call: TRBV27; clone_size: -; j_call: TRBJ2-2; d_call: -; cdr3_aa: CASSLENTGELFF; cdr3_nt: TGTGCCAGCAGTTTGGAGAACACCGGGGAGCTGTTTTTT
v_call: TRBV14; clone_size: -; j_call: TRBJ1-2; d_call: TRBD1; cdr3_aa: CASSPWTGLTF; cdr3_nt: TGTGCCAGCAGCCCTTGGACAGGATTAACCTTC
v_call: TRBV10-3; clone_size: -; j_call: TRBJ2-7; d_call: -; cdr3_aa: CAIRGGSSPDLEQYF; cdr3_nt: TGTGCCATCAGAGGGGGGAGCTCCCCAGACCTAGAGCAGTACTTC
v_call: TRBV29-1; clone_size: -; j_call: TRBJ2-1; d_call: TRBD2; cdr3_aa: CSVEFRGRALGQFF; cdr3_nt: TGCAGCGTTGAATTCCGCGGGAGGGCCCTCGGGCAGTTCTTC
v_call: TRBV5-1; clone_size: -; j_call: TRBJ2-7; d_call: -; cdr3_aa: CASSWEGTGPYEQYF; cdr3_nt: TGCGCCAGCAGCTGGGAGGGGACAGGACCCTACGAGCAGTACTTC
v_call: TRBV27; clone_size: -; j_call: TRBJ2-7; d_call: -; cdr3_aa: CASSLVGGPYEQYF; cdr3_nt: TGTGCCAGCAGTTTGGTCGGGGGGCCCTACGAGCAGTACTTC
v_call: TRBV29-1; clone_size: -; j_call: TRBJ1-1; d_call: TRBD1; cdr3_aa: CSVDSGGTEAFF; cdr3_nt: TGCAGCGTAGACTCAGGGGGCACTGAAGCTTTCTTT
v_call: TRBV18; clone_size: -; j_call: TRBJ1-4; d_call: -; cdr3_aa: CASSPPAGAGEKLFF; cdr3_nt: TGTGCCAGCTCACCACCGGCGGGGGCGGGTGAAAAACTGTTTTTT
v_call: TRBV7-2; clone_size: -; j_call: TRBJ2-1; d_call: TRBD2; cdr3_aa: CASSHLAGDNEQFF; cdr3_nt: TGTGCCAGCAGCCATCTAGCGGGGGACAATGAGCAGTTCTTC
v_call: TRBV5-1; clone_size: few; j_call: TRBJ1-6; d_call: -; cdr3_aa: CASSLEKNYNSPLHF; cdr3_nt: TGCGCCAGCAGCTTGGAGAAAAACTATAATTCACCCCTCCACTTT
v_call: TRBV7-2; clone_size: -; j_call: TRBJ2-7; d_call: -; cdr3_aa: CASSLGYGAEQYF; cdr3_nt: TGTGCCAGCAGCCTCGGTTACGGAGCCGAGCAGTACTTC
v_call: TRBV11-2; clone_size: -; j_call: TRBJ1-2; d_call: -; cdr3_aa: CASSTTGYGYTF; cdr3_nt: TGTGCCAGCAGCACGACGGGCTATGGCTACACCTTC
v_call: TRBV9; clone_size: few; j_call: TRBJ2-5; d_call: -; cdr3_aa: CASSVVGGGSETQYF; cdr3_nt: TGTGCCAGCAGCGTAGTTGGGGGAGGCAGCGAGACCCAGTACTTC
v_call: TRBV7-2; clone_size: -; j_call: TRBJ1-2; d_call: -; cdr3_aa: CASTVELNYGYTF; cdr3_nt: TGTGCCAGCACCGTAGAGTTAAACTATGGCTACACCTTC
v_call: TRBV7-3; clone_size: -; j_call: TRBJ1-6; d_call: TRBD1; cdr3_aa: CASSFGTGGSPLHF; cdr3_nt: TGTGCCAGCAGCTTCGGGACAGGAGGCTCACCCCTCCACTTT
v_call: TRBV7-2; clone_size: few; j_call: TRBJ2-3; d_call: -; cdr3_aa: CASSITDTQYF; cdr3_nt: TGTGCCAGCAGTATCACAGATACGCAGTATTTT
v_call: TRBV2; clone_size: few; j_call: TRBJ1-2; d_call: -; cdr3_aa: CASSEEGGFYGYTF; cdr3_nt: TGTGCCAGCAGTGAAGAGGGGGGATTCTATGGCTACACCTTC
v_call: TRBV9; clone_size: -; j_call: TRBJ2-5; d_call: TRBD1; cdr3_aa: CASSVGTVQETQYF; cdr3_nt: TGTGCCAGCAGCGTCGGGACAGTCCAAGAGACCCAGTACTTC
v_call: TRBV5-1; clone_size: -; j_call: TRBJ2-1; d_call: TRBD2; cdr3_aa: CASTGLGFNEQFF; cdr3_nt: TGCGCCAGCACCGGACTAGGGTTCAATGAGCAGTTCTTC
v_call: TRBV4-1; clone_size: -; j_call: TRBJ2-7; d_call: -; cdr3_aa: CASSQVSHTNDEQYF; cdr3_nt: TGCGCCAGCAGCCAAGTTTCCCATACGAACGACGAGCAGTACTTC
v_call: TRBV6-1; clone_size: -; j_call: TRBJ2-4; d_call: TRBD1; cdr3_aa: CASWDRGLAKNIQYF; cdr3_nt: TGTGCCAGCTGGGACAGGGGGCTAGCCAAAAACATTCAGTACTTC
v_call: TRBV10-3; clone_size: -; j_call: TRBJ1-2; d_call: -; cdr3_aa: CAIRGNRNYGYTF; cdr3_nt: TGTGCCATCAGGGGGAACCGGAACTATGGCTACACCTTC
v_call: TRBV6-5; clone_size: once; j_call: TRBJ1-2; d_call: -; cdr3_aa: CASSSKQGIGGYTF; cdr3_nt: TGTGCCAGCAGTTCCAAACAGGGTATCGGTGGCTACACCTTC
v_call: TRBV6-6; clone_size: -; j_call: TRBJ1-6; d_call: TRBD1; cdr3_aa: CASSWGQGGSPLHF; cdr3_nt: TGTGCCAGCAGTTGGGGGCAGGGGGGTTCACCCCTCCACTTT
v_call: TRBV5-1; clone_size: -; j_call: TRBJ2-3; d_call: TRBD2; cdr3_aa: CASSHSGSSTDTQYF; cdr3_nt: TGCGCCAGCAGCCATAGCGGGAGTAGCACAGATACGCAGTATTTT
v_call: TRBV4-1; clone_size: -; j_call: TRBJ2-1; d_call: -; cdr3_aa: CASSHTPDEQFF; cdr3_nt: TGCGCCAGCAGCCATACACCGGATGAGCAGTTCTTC
v_call: TRBV18; clone_size: -; j_call: TRBJ2-5; d_call: -; cdr3_aa: CASSSNRLSQETQYF; cdr3_nt: TGTGCCAGCTCATCAAACAGGTTAAGTCAAGAGACCCAGTACTTC
v_call: TRBV29-1; clone_size: -; j_call: TRBJ2-7; d_call: TRBD2; cdr3_aa: CSVRGLAGGSNYEQYF; cdr3_nt: TGCAGCGTTCGAGGACTAGCGGGAGGTTCAAACTACGAGCAGTACTTC
v_call: TRBV18; clone_size: -; j_call: TRBJ1-3; d_call: -; cdr3_aa: CASSPRSERPRSGNTIYF; cdr3_nt: TGTGCCAGCTCACCACGGTCCGAGAGGCCCCGCTCTGGAAACACCATATATTTT
v_call: TRBV15; clone_size: -; j_call: TRBJ2-4; d_call: TRBD1; cdr3_aa: CATSREGQGKNIQYF; cdr3_nt: TGTGCCACCAGCAGAGAGGGACAGGGGAAAAACATTCAGTACTTC
v_call: TRBV10-3; clone_size: -; j_call: TRBJ2-3; d_call: TRBD2; cdr3_aa: CAIHTPGGYTDTQYF; cdr3_nt: TGTGCCATCCACACCCCGGGGGGATACACAGATACGCAGTATTTT
v_call: TRBV6-6; clone_size: once; j_call: TRBJ2-6; d_call: -; cdr3_aa: CASSLGEANVLTF; cdr3_nt: TGTGCCAGCAGTTTGGGTGAGGCCAACGTCCTGACTTTC
v_call: TRBV27; clone_size: -; j_call: TRBJ2-5; d_call: TRBD2; cdr3_aa: CASRAGRGALETQYF; cdr3_nt: TGTGCCAGCAGGGCTGGGCGGGGGGCACTAGAGACCCAGTACTTC